This entry concerns a single T cell receptor beta chain. Its antigen remains unidentified. This table comes from immunoSEQ multiplex PCR, and its TCRdb copy is limited to in-frame clones, with some not included. This table holds tens of thousands of clones, approximately 88% found once. This entry is derived from a study of T cell responses to AZD1222 COVID-19 vaccine. V was shortened by 4 bases and J by 10 bases, with 32 bases between the two germline ends. The V gene's germline CDR1 is SGHRS and CDR2 YFSETQ. CDR3 length: 18 amino acids. Study-level results: CD4 TCRs covered the whole spike, strongest at regions 160-218 and 743-854. Unmutated variant regions are reportedly the target of nearly half of TCRs that are spike-specific. White British ancestry dominated among donors, who included more females, and clonal diversity was possibly underestimated.

Sample: peripheral blood, taken on day 0 of MenACWY control vaccination. The sequence was obtained from an adult in good health. The chain couples TRBV5-1 to TRBJ2-5; D tentatively reads TRBD1 or TRBD2 (6 bases each). CDR3 nucleotide sequence: TGCGCCAGCAGCCAGGATGGGGGGCCTACGGTTGGAAGAGTTAGCCAGTACTTC. This sequence encodes CASSQDGGPTVGRVSQYF. The full variable domain, with the rest looked up from reference TRBV5-1 and TRBJ2-5, is KAGVTQTPRYLIKTRGQQVTLSCSPISGHRSVSWYQQTPGQGLQFLFEYFSETQRNKGNFPGRFSGRQFSNSRSEMNVSTLELGDSALYLCASSQDGGPTVGRVSQYFGPGTRLLVL.